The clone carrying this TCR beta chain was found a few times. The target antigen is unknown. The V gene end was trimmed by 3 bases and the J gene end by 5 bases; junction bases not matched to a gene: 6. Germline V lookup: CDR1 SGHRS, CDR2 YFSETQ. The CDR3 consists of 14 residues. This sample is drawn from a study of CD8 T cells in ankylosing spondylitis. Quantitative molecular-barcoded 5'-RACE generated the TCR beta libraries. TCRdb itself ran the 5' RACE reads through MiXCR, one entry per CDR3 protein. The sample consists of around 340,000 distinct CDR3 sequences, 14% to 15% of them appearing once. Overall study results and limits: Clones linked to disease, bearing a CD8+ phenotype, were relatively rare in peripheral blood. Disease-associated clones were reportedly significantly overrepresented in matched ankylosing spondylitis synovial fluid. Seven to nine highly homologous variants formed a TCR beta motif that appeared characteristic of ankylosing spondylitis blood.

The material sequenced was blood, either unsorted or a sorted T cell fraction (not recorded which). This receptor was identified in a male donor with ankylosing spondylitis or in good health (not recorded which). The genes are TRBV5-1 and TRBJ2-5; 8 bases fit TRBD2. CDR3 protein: CASSSSRGGETQYF. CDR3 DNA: TGCGCCAGCAGCTCTTCGCGCGGGGGGGAGACCCAGTACTTC.